One and the same sample provided the 2 T cell receptor beta chains below, sequenced in a study of blood T cell repertoires in COVID-19. TCRdb's copy holds only in-frame clones and misses some; the assay was immunoSEQ multiplex PCR. The sample yields more than 250,000 clones, approximately 87% seen once. Source material: peripheral blood. These TCRs come from a human donor in a cohort sampled during active COVID-19.

The chain links TRBV11-3 to TRBJ2-2; D perhaps matches TRBD2 (5 bases). Trimming cost V 2 bases and J 7 bases, with 14 bases left between them. Looked up from germline, CDR1 is SGHNT and CDR2 is YENEEA. This CDR3 spans 15 amino acids. The CDR3 loop reads CASSLNSAGGGELFF. CDR3 bases: TGTGCCAGCAGCTTAAACAGTGCCGGAGGCGGGGAGCTGTTTTTT.

The chain couples TRBV4-2 to TRBJ1-4, with D possibly TRBD1 on 5 matching bases. This CDR3 spans 17 amino acids. Germline lookup yields CDR1 LGHNA and CDR2 YNFKEQ. The ends were cut back, 1 base at V and 1 base at J, with 13 bases in the middle. The CDR3 DNA sequence: TGTGCCAGCAGCCAAGTGGGGAGGGGAGGAACTAATGAAAAACTGTTTTTT. It specifies CASSQVGRGGTNEKLFF.